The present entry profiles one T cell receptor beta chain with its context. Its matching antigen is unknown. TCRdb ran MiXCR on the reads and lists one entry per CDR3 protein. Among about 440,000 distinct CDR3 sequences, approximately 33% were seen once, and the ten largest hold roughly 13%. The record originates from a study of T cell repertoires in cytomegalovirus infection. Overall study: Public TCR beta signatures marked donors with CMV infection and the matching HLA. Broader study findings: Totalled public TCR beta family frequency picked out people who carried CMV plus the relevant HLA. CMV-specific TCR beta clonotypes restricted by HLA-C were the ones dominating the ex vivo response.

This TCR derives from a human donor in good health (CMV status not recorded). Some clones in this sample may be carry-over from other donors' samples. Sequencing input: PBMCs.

CDR3 sequence (DNA): TGTGCCAGCAGTTCAGGGAAGTCTAGCACAGATACGCAGTATTTT. Amino acid sequence: CASSSGKSSTDTQYF. The chain joins TRBV12-3 or TRBV12-4 to TRBJ2-3, with D tentatively TRBD1 (5 bases). The CDR3 length is 15 residues. V dropped 4 bases and J dropped 0 bases, with 11 bases sitting between them.